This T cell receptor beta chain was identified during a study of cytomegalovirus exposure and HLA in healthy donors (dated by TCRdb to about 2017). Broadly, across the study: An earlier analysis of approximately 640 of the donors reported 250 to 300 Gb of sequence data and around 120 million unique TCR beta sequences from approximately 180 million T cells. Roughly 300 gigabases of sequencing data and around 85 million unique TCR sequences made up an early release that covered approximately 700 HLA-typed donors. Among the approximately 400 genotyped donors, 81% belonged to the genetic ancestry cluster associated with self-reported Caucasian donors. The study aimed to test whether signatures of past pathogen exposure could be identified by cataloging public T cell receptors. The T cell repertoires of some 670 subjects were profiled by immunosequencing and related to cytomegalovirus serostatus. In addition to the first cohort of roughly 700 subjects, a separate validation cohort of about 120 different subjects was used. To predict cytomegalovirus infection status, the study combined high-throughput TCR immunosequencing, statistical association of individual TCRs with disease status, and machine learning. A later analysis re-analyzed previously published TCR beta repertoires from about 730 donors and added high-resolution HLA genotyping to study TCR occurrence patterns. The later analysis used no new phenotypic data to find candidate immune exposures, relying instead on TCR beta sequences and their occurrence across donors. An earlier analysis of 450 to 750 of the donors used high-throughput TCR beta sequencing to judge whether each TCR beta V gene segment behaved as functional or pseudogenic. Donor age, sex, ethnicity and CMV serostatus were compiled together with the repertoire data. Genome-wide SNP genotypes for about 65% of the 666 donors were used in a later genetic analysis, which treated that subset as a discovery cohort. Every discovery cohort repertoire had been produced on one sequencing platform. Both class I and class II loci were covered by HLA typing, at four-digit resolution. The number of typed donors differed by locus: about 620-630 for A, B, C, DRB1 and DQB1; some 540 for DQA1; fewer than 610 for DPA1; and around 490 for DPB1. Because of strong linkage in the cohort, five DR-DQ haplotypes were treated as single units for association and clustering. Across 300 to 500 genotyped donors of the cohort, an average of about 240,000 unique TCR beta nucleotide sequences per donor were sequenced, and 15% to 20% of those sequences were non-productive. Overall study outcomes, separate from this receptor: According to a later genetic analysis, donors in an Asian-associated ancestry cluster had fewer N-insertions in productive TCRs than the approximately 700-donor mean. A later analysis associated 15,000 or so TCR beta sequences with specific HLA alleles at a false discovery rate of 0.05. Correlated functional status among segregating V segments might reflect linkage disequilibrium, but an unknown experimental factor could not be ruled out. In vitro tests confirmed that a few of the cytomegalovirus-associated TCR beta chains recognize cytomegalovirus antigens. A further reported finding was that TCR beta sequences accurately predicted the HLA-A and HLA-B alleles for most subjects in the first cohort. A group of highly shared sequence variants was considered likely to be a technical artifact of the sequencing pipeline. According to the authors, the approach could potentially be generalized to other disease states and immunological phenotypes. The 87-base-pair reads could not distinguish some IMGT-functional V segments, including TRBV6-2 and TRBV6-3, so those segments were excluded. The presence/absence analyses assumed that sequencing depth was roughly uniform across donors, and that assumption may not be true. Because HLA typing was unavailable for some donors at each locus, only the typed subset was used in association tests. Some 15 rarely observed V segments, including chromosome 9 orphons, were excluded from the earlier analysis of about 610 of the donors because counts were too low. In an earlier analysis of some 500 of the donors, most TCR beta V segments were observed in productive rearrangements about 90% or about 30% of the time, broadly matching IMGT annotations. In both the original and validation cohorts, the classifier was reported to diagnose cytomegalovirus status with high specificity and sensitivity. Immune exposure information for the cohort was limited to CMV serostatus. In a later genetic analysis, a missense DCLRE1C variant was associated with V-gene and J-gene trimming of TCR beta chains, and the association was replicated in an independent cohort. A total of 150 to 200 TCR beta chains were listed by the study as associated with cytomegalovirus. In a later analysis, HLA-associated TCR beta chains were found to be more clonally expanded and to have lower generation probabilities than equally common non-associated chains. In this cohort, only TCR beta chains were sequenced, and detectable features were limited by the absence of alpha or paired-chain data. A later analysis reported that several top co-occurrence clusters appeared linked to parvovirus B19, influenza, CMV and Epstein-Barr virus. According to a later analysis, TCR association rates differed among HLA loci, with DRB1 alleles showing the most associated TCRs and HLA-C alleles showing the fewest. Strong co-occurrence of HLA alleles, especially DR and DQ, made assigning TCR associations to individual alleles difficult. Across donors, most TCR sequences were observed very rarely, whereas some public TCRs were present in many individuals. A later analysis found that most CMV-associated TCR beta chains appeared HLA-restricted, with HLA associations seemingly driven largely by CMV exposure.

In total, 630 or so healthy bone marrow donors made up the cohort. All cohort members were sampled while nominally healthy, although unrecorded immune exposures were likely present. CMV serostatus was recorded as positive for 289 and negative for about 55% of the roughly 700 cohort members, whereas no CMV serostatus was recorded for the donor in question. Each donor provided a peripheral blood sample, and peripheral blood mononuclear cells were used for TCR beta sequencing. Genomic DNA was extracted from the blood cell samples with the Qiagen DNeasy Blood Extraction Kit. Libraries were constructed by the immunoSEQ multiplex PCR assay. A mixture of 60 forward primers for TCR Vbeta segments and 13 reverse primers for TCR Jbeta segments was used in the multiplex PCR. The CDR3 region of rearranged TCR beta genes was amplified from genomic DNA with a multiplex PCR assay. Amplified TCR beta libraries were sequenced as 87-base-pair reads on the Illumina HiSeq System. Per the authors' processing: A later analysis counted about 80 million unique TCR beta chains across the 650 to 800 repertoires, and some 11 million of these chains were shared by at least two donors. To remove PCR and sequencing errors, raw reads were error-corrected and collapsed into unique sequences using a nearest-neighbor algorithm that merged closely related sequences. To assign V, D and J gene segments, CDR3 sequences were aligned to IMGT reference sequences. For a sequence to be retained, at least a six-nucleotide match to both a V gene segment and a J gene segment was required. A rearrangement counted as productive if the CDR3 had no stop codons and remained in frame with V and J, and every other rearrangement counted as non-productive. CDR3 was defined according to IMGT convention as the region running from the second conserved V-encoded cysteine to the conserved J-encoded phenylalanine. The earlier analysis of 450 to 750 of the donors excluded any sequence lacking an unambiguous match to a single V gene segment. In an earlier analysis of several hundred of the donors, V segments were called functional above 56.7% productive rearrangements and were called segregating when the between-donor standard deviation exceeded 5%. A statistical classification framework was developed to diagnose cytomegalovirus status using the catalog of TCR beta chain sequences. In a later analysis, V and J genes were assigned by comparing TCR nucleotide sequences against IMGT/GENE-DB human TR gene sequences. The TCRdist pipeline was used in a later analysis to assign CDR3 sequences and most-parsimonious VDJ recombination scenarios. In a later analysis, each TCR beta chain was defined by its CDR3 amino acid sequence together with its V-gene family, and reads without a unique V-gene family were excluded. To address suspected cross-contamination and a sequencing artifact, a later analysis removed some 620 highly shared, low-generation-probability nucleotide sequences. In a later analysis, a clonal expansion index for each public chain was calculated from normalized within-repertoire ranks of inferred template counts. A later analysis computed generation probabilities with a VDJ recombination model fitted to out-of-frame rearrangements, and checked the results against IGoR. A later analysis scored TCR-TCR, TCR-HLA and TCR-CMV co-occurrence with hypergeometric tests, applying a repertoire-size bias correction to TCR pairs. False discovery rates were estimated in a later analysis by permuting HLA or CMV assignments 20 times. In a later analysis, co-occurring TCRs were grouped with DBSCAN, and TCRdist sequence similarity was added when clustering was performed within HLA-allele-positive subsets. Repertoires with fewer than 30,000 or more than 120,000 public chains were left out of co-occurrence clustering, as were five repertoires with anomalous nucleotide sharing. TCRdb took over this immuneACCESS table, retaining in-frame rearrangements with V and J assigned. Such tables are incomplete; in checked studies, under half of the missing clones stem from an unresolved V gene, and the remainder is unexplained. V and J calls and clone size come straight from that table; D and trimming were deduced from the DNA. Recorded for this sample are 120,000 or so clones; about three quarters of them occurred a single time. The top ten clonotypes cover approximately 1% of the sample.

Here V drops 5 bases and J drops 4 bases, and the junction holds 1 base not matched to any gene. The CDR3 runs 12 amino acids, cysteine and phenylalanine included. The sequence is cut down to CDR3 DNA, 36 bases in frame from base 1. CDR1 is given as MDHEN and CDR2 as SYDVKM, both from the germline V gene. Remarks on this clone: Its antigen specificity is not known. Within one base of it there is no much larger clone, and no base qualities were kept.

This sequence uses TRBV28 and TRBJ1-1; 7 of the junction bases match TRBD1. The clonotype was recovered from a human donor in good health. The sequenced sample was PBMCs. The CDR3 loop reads CASSPGGTEAFF. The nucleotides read TGTGCCAGCAGTCCAGGGGGCACTGAAGCTTTCTTT. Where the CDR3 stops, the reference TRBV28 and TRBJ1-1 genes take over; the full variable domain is DVKVTQSSRYLVKRTGEKVFLECVQDMDHENMFWYRQDPGLGLRLIYFSYDVKMKEKGDIPEGYSVSREKKERFSLILESASTNQTSMYLCASSPGGTEAFFGQGTRLTVV.